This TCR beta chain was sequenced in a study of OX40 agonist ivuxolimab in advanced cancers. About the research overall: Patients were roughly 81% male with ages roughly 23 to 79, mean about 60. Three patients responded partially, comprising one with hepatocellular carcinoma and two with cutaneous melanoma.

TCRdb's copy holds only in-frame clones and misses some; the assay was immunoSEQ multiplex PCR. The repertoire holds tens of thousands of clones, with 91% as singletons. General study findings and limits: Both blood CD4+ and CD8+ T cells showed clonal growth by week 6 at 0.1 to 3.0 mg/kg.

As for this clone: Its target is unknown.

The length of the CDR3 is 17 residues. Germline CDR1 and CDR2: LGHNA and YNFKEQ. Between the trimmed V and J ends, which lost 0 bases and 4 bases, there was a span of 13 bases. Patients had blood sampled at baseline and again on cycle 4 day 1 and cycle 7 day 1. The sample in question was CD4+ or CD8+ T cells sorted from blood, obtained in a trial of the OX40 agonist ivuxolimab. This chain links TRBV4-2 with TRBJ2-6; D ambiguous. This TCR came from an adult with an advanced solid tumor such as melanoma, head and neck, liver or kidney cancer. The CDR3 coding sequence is TGTGCCAGCAGCCAAGATTTCTTAAGCTCAGGGGCCAACGTCCTGACTTTC. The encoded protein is CASSQDFLSSGANVLTF.